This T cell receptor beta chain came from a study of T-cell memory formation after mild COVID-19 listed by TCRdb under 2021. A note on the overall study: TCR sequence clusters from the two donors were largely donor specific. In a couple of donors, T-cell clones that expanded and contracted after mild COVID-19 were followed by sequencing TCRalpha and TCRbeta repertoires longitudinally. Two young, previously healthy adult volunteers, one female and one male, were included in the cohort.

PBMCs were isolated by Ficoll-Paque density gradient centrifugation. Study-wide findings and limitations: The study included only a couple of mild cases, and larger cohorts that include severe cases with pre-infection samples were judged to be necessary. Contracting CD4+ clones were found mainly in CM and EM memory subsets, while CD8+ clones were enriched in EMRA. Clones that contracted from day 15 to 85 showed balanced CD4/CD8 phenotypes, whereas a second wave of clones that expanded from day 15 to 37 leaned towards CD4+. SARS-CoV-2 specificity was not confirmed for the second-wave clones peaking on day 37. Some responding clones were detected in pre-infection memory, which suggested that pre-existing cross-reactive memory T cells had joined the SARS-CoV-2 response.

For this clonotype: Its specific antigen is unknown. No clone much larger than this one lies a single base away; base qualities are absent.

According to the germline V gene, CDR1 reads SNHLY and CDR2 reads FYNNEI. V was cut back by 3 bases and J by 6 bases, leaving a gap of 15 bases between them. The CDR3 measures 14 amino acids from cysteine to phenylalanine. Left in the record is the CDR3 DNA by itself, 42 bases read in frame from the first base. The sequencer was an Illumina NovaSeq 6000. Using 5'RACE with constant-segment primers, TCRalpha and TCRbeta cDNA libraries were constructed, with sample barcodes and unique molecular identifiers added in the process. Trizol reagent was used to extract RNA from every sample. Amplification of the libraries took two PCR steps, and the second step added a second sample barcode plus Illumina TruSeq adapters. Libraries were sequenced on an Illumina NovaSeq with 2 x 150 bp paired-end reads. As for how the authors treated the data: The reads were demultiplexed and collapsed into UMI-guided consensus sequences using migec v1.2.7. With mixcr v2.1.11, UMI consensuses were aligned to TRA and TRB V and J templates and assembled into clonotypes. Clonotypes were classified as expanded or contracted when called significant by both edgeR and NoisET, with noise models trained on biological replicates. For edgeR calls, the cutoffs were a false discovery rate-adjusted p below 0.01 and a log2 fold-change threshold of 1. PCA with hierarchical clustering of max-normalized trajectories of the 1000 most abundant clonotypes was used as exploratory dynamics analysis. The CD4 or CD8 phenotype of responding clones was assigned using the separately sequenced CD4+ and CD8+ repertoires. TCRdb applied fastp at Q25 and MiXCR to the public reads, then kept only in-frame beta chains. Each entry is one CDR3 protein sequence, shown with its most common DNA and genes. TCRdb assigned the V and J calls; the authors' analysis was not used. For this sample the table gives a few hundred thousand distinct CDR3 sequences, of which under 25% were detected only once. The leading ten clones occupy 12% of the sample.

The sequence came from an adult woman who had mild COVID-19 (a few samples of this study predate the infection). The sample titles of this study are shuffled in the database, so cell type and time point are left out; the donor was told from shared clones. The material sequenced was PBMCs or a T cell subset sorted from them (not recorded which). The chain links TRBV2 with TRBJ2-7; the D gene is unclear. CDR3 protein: CASSEAQLPSEQYF. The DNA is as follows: TGTGCCAGCAGTGAGGCCCAGCTGCCTAGCGAGCAGTACTTC.